This T cell receptor (beta chain) emerged from a study of blood T cell repertoires in COVID-19. Study context: The United States, Italy and Spain were the sources of the acute and convalescent COVID-19 samples. In each case, the material was cDNA or gDNA derived from T cells, B-cell-depleted T cells, or PBMCs.

Original data processing: Reference gene primer amplification yielded estimated nucleated cell counts. Assay used: immunoSEQ multiplex PCR; TCRdb lists only in-frame clones, some missing. The DNA gave D and trimming, while V, J and clone size come from that table. Counted here are some 350,000 clones, around 87% occurring once; the ten biggest clones make up 3%. The CDR3 extends over 16 amino acids. CDR1 MNHNY and CDR2 SVGAGI come from the germline V gene (reference sequence). V was pared by 0 bases and J by 0 bases, with 10 bases between. The chain carries TRBV6-6 and TRBJ2-3, with D perhaps matching TRBD2 (5 bases). The source material was peripheral blood. This receptor was obtained from a human donor in a cohort sampled during active COVID-19. This chain's CDR3 is CASSYSKQRSTDTQYF. The CDR3 DNA follows: TGTGCCAGCAGTTACTCGAAGCAGCGGAGCACAGATACGCAGTATTTT.